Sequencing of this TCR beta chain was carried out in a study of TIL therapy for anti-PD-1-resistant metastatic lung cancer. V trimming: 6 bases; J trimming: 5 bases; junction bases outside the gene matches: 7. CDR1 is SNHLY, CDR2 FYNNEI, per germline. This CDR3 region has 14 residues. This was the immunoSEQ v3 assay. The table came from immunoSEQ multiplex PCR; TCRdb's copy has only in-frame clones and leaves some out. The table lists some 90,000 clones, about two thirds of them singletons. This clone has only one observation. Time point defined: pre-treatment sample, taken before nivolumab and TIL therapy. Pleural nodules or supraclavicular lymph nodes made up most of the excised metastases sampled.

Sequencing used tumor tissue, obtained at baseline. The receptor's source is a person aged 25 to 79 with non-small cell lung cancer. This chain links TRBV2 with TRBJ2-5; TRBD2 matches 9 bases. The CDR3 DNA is TGTGCCAGCAGACAGACCAGCGGGGGGGAGACCCAGTACTTC. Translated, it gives CASRQTSGGETQYF.